This TCR beta chain was found in a study of T cells in Graves' hyperthyroidism and ophthalmopathy. Study conclusions and caveats: Most thyroid clonotypes expanded above 0.001 were also detected in blood. A median around 6.4 months before onset, the model predicted ophthalmopathy.

Hyperthyroidism, newly diagnosed and lasting under 2 months, affected patients aged 18 to 65. The CDR3 has 15 residues. The germline V and J ends were trimmed by 2 bases and 4 bases, with 11 bases remaining between them. The germline V gene encodes CDR1 MNHEY and CDR2 SVGAGI. Authors of the study amplified TCR beta CDR3 regions from RNA transcripts. The HTBI set primed first-round TCR CDR3 RT-PCR. TCRdb re-called the multiplex PCR reads with MiXCR, one entry per CDR3 protein. This sample yields hundreds of thousands of distinct CDR3 sequences, of which approximately 14% are seen a single time; 10% to 13% belongs to the top ten. About this clonotype: The antigen is unknown.

This clonotype originated in a woman between 18 and 30 years old with Graves' hyperthyroidism. The sample comprised blood. The chain joins TRBV6-5 to TRBJ1-4, with a tentative D call TRBD1 (5 bases). The CDR3 reads CASSYAGGFNEKLFF. The CDR3 bases are TGTGCCAGCAGTTACGCGGGGGGGTTTAATGAAAAACTGTTTTTT.